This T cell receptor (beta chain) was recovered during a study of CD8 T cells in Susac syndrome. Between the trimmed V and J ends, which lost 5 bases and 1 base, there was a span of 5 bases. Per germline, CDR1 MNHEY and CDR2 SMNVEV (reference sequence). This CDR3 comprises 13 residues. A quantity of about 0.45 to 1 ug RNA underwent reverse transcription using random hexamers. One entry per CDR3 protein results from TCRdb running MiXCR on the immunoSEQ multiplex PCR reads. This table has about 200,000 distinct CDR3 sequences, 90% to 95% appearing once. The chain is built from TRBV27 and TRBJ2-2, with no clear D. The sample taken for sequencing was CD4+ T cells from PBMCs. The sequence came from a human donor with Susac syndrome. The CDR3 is CASSPRNTGELFF. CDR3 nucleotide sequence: TGTGCCAGCAGTCCCCGGAACACCGGGGAGCTGTTTTTT.